The 22 T cell receptor beta chains in this list originate from one sample, sequenced in a study of blood T cell repertoires in COVID-19. The table came from immunoSEQ multiplex PCR; TCRdb's copy has only in-frame clones and leaves some out. The sample contains under 300,000 clones, about 88% of which appear only once. The sample taken for sequencing was peripheral blood. These TCRs come from a woman aged 40 to 49 who had recovered from COVID-19.

This rearrangement joins TRBV18 to TRBJ2-1; 10 nucleotides agree with TRBD2. The CDR3 runs 14 residues. Germline-derived CDR1 and CDR2 are KGHSH and LQKENI. Trimming removed 3 bases from V and 8 bases from J; junction bases left unmatched: 4. The CDR3 DNA is TGTGCCAGCTCACCCGCTAGCGGGAGTTATGAGCAGTTCTTC. Translating it yields CASSPASGSYEQFF.

The chain carries TRBV4-3 and TRBJ2-6; D is possibly TRBD2 (5 bases). The V end lost 0 bases, the J end lost 1 base, and 7 bases lay between the germline ends. CDR1 is LGHNA, CDR2 YSLEER, per germline. This CDR3 has 16 amino acids. The CDR3 is CASSQDTGSGANVLTF. DNA for the CDR3: TGCGCCAGCAGCCAAGATACGGGATCTGGGGCCAACGTCCTGACTTTC.

The chain uses TRBV7-2 and TRBJ1-3; unclear D gene. The CDR3 covers 16 residues. The germline CDR1 and CDR2 sequences are SGHTA and FQGNSA. V was shortened by 1 base and J by 0 bases, with 10 bases between the two germline ends. DNA of the CDR3: TGTGCCAGCAGCTTAGGGCATCCCGCCTCTGGAAACACCATATATTTT. Translation gives CASSLGHPASGNTIYF.

This chain joins TRBV9 and TRBJ1-2; 8 positions agree with TRBD1. In germline, CDR1 is SGDLS, CDR2 YYNGEE. CDR3 size: 13 residues. The V and J ends lost 5 bases and 2 bases, in that order; junction bases with no gene match: 2. CDR3 loop: CASRAGGNYGYTF. The DNA of the CDR3 is TGTGCCAGCAGAGCAGGGGGCAACTATGGCTACACCTTC.

The chain recombines TRBV7-2 with TRBJ1-2; TRBD1 might be the D (5 bases). The CDR3 contains 15 residues. The V and J ends lost 1 base and 4 bases respectively, with 13 bases between them. The germline V gene has CDR1 SGHTA and CDR2 FQGNSA. The CDR3 loop reads CASSLGNGGTYGYTF. Here the CDR3 DNA reads TGTGCCAGCAGCTTAGGGAACGGGGGGACCTATGGCTACACCTTC. The whole variable domain, remainder taken from reference TRBV7-2 and TRBJ1-2, is GAGVSQSPSNKVTEKGKDVELRCDPISGHTALYWYRQSLGQGLEFLIYFQGNSAPDKSGLPSDRFSAERTGGSVSTLTIQRTQQEDSAVYLCASSLGNGGTYGYTFGSGTRLTVV.

The chain couples TRBV3-1 (or the pseudogene TRBV3-2) to TRBJ2-1; weak D call: TRBD2 (6 bases). The germline CDR1 and CDR2 sequences are LGHDT and YNNKEL (reference sequence). Trimming removed 0 bases at V and 2 bases at J, with 14 bases between. The CDR3 is 17 residues long. This chain's CDR3 is CASSQDVGTPAYNEQFF. The CDR3 DNA is TGTGCCAGCAGCCAAGATGTGGGGACTCCAGCCTACAATGAGCAGTTCTTC.

About this clone: Other DNA sequences in this specimen translate into the identical CDR3. The V gene is TRBV7-2, the J gene TRBJ1-2; D is uncertain. There are 15 residues in the CDR3. V lost 1 base and J 0 bases, leaving 9 bases between the germline ends. Germline assignment: CDR1 SGHTA and CDR2 FQGNSA. The CDR3 is CASSLDARANYGYTF. The CDR3, as DNA: TGTGCCAGCAGCTTAGACGCTCGAGCTAACTATGGCTACACCTTC.

The chain recombines TRBV7-3 with TRBJ2-1; TRBD2 is a possible D gene (7 bases). Germline CDR1 reads SGHTA; CDR2 reads FQGTGA. Trimming took 1 base from V and 3 from J, leaving 13 bases between them. The CDR3 runs 16 residues. CDR3 sequence: CASSLIGEGVYNEQFF. In DNA, the CDR3 is TGTGCCAGCAGCTTAATAGGGGAGGGGGTCTACAATGAGCAGTTCTTC.

The chain combines TRBV5-4 with TRBJ2-5; TRBD2 agrees at 9 bases. This CDR3 spans 15 amino acids. CDR1 is SGHNT, CDR2 YYREEE, per germline (reference sequence). V lost 4 bases and J lost 5; bases outside the gene matches: 9. CDR3 nucleotide sequence: TGTGCCAGCAGCCTCGGGGCGCGGGGGGGGGAGACCCAGTACTTC. It yields the protein CASSLGARGGETQYF.

V and J are TRBV28 and TRBJ2-3; 8 nucleotides align to TRBD1. V gave up 3 bases and J gave up 0 bases; unmatched junction bases: 8. The germline V gene encodes CDR1 MDHEN and CDR2 SYDVKM. This CDR3 comprises 17 residues. The CDR3 spells CASSFPRGTGSTDTQYF. The CDR3 bases are TGTGCCAGCAGTTTCCCTCGCGGGACAGGTAGCACAGATACGCAGTATTTT.

This chain connects TRBV7-2 to TRBJ2-5; unclear D gene. V gave up 2 bases and J gave up 2 bases, with 15 bases separating them. Looked up from germline, CDR1 is SGHTA and CDR2 is FQGNSA. The CDR3 is 16 amino acids. The DNA of the CDR3 is TGTGCCAGCAGCTTACAACACCGTGTGTGGCAAGAGACCCAGTACTTC. Encoded protein: CASSLQHRVWQETQYF.

The chain joins TRBV11-2 to TRBJ2-7; 10 bases fit TRBD1. CDR1 and CDR2 (germline): SGHAT, FQNNGV. The V and J ends lost 3 bases and 7 bases, in that order; junction bases with no gene match: 9. The CDR3 runs 15 residues. The CDR3 nucleotides are TGTGCCAGCAGCTTGGGATGGGGGACAGGGGAAGAGCAGTACTTC. It translates to CASSLGWGTGEEQYF. The full variable domain, rest sourced from reference TRBV11-2 and TRBJ2-7, is EAGVAQSPRYKIIEKRQSVAFWCNPISGHATLYWYQQILGQGPKLLIQFQNNGVVDDSQLPKDRFSAERLKGVDSTLKIQPAKLEDSAVYLCASSLGWGTGEEQYFGPGTRLTVT.

Regarding this clone: Distinct nucleotide sequences in the sample also encode this CDR3. This chain joins TRBV7-2 and TRBJ2-7, with 11 bases matching TRBD1. This CDR3 is 14 amino acids long. V gave up 5 bases and J gave up 2 bases; unmatched junction bases: 2. The V gene's germline CDR1 is SGHTA and CDR2 FQGNSA. The CDR3 is CASSRDRGTYEQYF. In nucleotides, the CDR3 is TGTGCCAGCAGCAGGGACAGGGGGACCTACGAGCAGTACTTC.

In this sample, this clone turned up a few times. The chain links TRBV21-1 to TRBJ1-2; the table gives TRBD1 as D, unverified against the DNA. TRBV21-1 is marked as a pseudogene. This CDR3 has 14 amino acids. CDR3 sequence: CASSKAAGNYGYTF. The CDR3 nucleotides are TGTGCCAGCAGCAAAGCGGCAGGTAACTATGGCTACACCTTC.

V usage is TRBV11-2 and J usage is TRBJ2-1; tentative D call: TRBD2 (6 bases). V was clipped by 5 bases and J by 0 bases, with 11 bases between them. There are 15 residues in the CDR3. CDR1 is SGHAT and CDR2 is FQNNGV in the germline V gene. The CDR3 spells CASSREAGSYNEQFF. The CDR3 DNA follows: TGTGCCAGCAGCCGAGAAGCGGGCTCCTACAATGAGCAGTTCTTC.

V gene TRBV6-2 or TRBV6-3 combines with J gene TRBJ2-6; D perhaps matches TRBD1 (5 bases). Per germline, CDR1 MNHEY and CDR2 SVGEGT. The CDR3 spans 14 residues. V was pared by 4 bases and J by 3 bases, with 7 bases between. The CDR3, as DNA: TGTGCCAGCAGTTCAGGGATTGGGGCCAACGTCCTGACTTTC. Its protein product is CASSSGIGANVLTF.

In its sample, this clone was seen a few times. J is TRBJ1-6 and V is TRBV2; no firm D call. Per the germline V gene, CDR1 is SNHLY and CDR2 is FYNNEI. Trimming stripped 5 bases from V and 9 bases from J, with 11 bases between. There are 13 residues in the CDR3. The CDR3 reads CASSLEGPSPLHF. CDR3 DNA: TGTGCCAGCAGTCTAGAGGGCCCTTCACCCCTCCACTTT.

The chain employs TRBV5-1 and TRBJ2-3; D remains ambiguous. The CDR3 runs to 13 residues. Germline loops: CDR1 SGHRS, CDR2 YFSETQ. Trimming pared 1 base from V and 6 bases from J, leaving 9 bases between. The CDR3 coding sequence is TGCGCCAGCAGCTTGACGGAGTCGGATACGCAGTATTTT. Residues: CASSLTESDTQYF.

The chain joins TRBV7-9 to TRBJ1-2, with a weak D call TRBD1 (6 bases). CDR1 SEHNR and CDR2 FQNEAQ come from the germline V gene (reference sequence). V lost 5 bases and J lost 6, with 7 bases in between. The CDR3 is 11 amino acids. DNA of the CDR3: TGTGCCAGCAGCAGGGACAATGGCTACACCTTC. Translation gives CASSRDNGYTF.

The J gene is TRBJ2-1, the V gene TRBV10-3; 11 nucleotides line up with TRBD2. Trimming at V came to 3 bases and at J to 9 bases, leaving 7 bases not matched to a gene. Germline V lookup: CDR1 ENHRY, CDR2 SYGVKD. The CDR3 extends over 15 amino acids. Here the CDR3 DNA reads TGTGCCATCAGTGATAGCGGGAGGGCCAGTATTGAGCAGTTCTTC. Its protein is CAISDSGRASIEQFF.

The chain carries TRBV10-3 and TRBJ1-2, with a weak D call TRBD1 (5 bases). The germline V gene has CDR1 ENHRY and CDR2 SYGVKD. There are 17 residues in the CDR3. Trimming shortened V by 0 bases and J by 0 bases, and 14 bases separated the two germline ends. The CDR3 DNA reads TGTGCCATCAGTGAGTCGGTCGACAGTCTTTCTAACTATGGCTACACCTTC. Translating gives CAISESVDSLSNYGYTF.

The chain uses TRBV2 and TRBJ1-4; no definite D call. The CDR3 has 16 residues. Germline loops: CDR1 SNHLY, CDR2 FYNNEI. V lost 5 bases and J lost 0, with 13 bases in between. Written as DNA, the CDR3 is TGTGCCAGCAGTACGAGACAAACAGCAACTAATGAAAAACTGTTTTTT. Its protein product is CASSTRQTATNEKLFF.